The T cell receptor (beta chain) described here comes from a study of blood T cell repertoires in COVID-19. Looking at the study overall: Whether acute or convalescent, the COVID-19 samples came from the United States, Italy and Spain. In each case, the material was cDNA or gDNA derived from T cells, B-cell-depleted T cells, or PBMCs.

Original processing notes: Reference gene primer amplification yielded estimated nucleated cell counts. Clones were sequenced by immunoSEQ multiplex PCR, and TCRdb holds only the in-frame ones, with some missing. Clone size and V and J calls were adopted from that table, with D and trimming inferred from the DNA. The table shows some 330,000 clones, with approximately 87% occurring only once. Germline CDR1 is SGHVS and CDR2 is FNYEAQ. V trimming: 1 base; J trimming: 7 bases; junction bases outside the gene matches: 4. The CDR3 covers 16 residues. This clonotype was sampled from a woman in her forties or fifties with active or convalescent COVID-19. The source material was peripheral blood. The chain combines TRBV7-6 with TRBJ1-4, with 12 bases that match TRBD1. The CDR3 DNA follows: TGTGCCAGCAGCTTAGATGAGGGACAGGGGGCTGAAAAACTGTTTTTT. Protein product: CASSLDEGQGAEKLFF. The whole variable domain, remainder taken from reference TRBV7-6 and TRBJ1-4, is GAGVSQSPRYKVTKRGQDVALRCDPISGHVSLYWYRQALGQGPEFLTYFNYEAQQDKSGLPNDRFSAERPEGSISTLTIQRTEQRDSAMYRCASSLDEGQGAEKLFFGSGTQLSVL.